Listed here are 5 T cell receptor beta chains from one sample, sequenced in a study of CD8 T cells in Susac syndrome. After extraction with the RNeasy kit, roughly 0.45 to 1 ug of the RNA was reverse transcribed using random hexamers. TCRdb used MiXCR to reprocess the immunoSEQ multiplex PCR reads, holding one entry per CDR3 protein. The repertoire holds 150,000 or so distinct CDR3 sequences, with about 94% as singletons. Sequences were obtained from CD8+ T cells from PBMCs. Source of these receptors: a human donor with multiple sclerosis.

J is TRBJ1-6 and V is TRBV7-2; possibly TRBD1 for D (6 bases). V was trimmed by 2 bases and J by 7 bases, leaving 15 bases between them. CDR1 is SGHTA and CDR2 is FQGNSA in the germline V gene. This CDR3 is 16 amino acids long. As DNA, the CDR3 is TGTGCCAGCAGCTTAAGGGACAACCGGCCCAATTCACCCCTCCACTTT. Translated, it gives CASSLRDNRPNSPLHF.

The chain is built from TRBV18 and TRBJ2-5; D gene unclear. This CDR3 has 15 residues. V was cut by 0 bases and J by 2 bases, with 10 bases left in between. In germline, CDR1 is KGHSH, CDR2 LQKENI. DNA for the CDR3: TGTGCCAGCTCACCACCGGACGTCGGGCAAGAGACCCAGTACTTC. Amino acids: CASSPPDVGQETQYF.

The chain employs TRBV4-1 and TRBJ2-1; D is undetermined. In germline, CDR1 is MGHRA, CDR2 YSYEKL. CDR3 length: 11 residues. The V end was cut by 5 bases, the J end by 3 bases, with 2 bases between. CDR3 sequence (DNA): TGCGCCAGCAGCTACTACAATGAGCAGTTCTTC. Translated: CASSYYNEQFF.

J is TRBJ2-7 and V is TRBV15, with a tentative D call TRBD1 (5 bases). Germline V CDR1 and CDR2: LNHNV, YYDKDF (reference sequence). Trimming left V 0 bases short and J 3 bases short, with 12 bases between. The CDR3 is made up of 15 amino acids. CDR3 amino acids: CATSRDQDTLYEQYF. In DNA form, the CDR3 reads TGTGCCACCAGCAGAGATCAGGACACGCTCTACGAGCAGTACTTC.

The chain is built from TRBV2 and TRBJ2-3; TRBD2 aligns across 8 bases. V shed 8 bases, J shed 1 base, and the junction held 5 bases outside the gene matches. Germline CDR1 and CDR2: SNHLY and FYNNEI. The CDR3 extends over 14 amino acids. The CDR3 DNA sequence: TGTGCCAGCCGGGAAGCGGGGGGCACAGATACGCAGTATTTT. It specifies CASREAGGTDTQYF.